The 18 T cell receptor delta chains given below trace back to one sample, sequenced in a study of gamma-delta T cells after stem cell transplantation. TCRdb reanalysed the RT-PCR reads with CATT. This sample has thousands of delta-chain clones; roughly 23% occur once, and the top ten carry 8.6%. The sequenced sample consisted of gamma-delta T cells. Every receptor here comes from a human donor. It is not recorded whose cells these are; they may come from a transplant donor.

In nucleotides, the CDR3 is TGTGCCTTTAAAGGCGCGCGGGATACTAAGGCGGGACTCATCTTT. Its translation: CAFKGARDTKAGLIF. The chain combines TRDV3 with TRDJ1, with 7 nucleotides matching TRDD3. Since TCRdb gives no J gene, matching the DNA to germline was used here to assign it. The CDR3 consists of 15 residues. J lost 10 bases, V lost 1 base, and 18 bases had no gene match. In germline, CDR1 is TVYSNPD, CDR2 GDNSRS (reference sequence).

The chain is built from TRDV3 and TRDJ3; unclear D gene. The V end was cut by 1 base, the J end by 1 base, with 11 bases between. This CDR3 spans 16 amino acids. In germline, CDR1 is TVYSNPD, CDR2 GDNSRS (reference sequence). The CDR3 region has the DNA TGTGCCTTTACCGTCGGGTTTTCCTGGGACACCCGACAGATGTTTTTC. Its protein product is CAFTVGFSWDTRQMFF.

This clone was recorded a few times. The CDR3 DNA sequence: TGTGCTCTTGGGGAGCCCTACTTCCTACCTGTCAATACTGGGGGCCCTCAGGGTTATAACACCGATAAACTCATCTTT. Translated, it gives CALGEPYFLPVNTGGPQGYNTDKLIF. This rearrangement joins TRDV1 to TRDJ1; either TRDD2 or TRDD3 may fit D (8 bases each). The CDR3 covers 26 residues. Trimming took off 3 bases at V and 0 bases at J, with 44 bases between the two ends. Germline CDR1 is TSWWSYY and CDR2 is QGS.

This clone was seen a few times. The junction departs from the called germline gene at one end, perhaps through a read error. The chain recombines TRDV1 with TRDJ1; D gene unclear. CDR3 length: 16 amino acids. Germline V gene lookup returns CDR1 TSWWSYY and CDR2 QGS. As DNA, the CDR3 is TGTGCTCTTGGGGAACTTATGCGGCTGGACACCGATAGACTCATCTTT. Protein: CALGELMRLDTDRLIF.

The V gene is TRDV1, the J gene TRDJ2; 9 bases align to TRDD3. V trimming: 0 bases; J trimming: 0 bases; junction bases outside the gene matches: 20. Germline V gives CDR1 TSWWSYY, CDR2 QGS. The CDR3 length is 23 residues. The chain's CDR3 is CALGELSGPYWGRGSPLTAQLFF. Written as DNA, the CDR3 is TGTGCTCTTGGGGAACTCTCCGGACCGTACTGGGGGAGAGGCTCCCCTTTGACAGCACAACTCTTCTTT.

Note on this clone: The junction departs from the called germline gene at one end, perhaps through a read error. V is TRDV3 and J is TRDJ1, with 8 bases identical to TRDD3. The J gene comes from matching the DNA to germline here; TCRdb lacks it. Germline lookup yields CDR1 TVYSNPD and CDR2 GDNSRS (reference sequence). The CDR3 sequence is 22 residues long. CDR3 bases: TGTGCCTCCCGTCCGGGCTTCTTTCCCTATACTGGGGGCCTCGGGGACACCGATGAACTCATCTTT. Its protein product is CASRPGFFPYTGGLGDTDELIF.

This chain uses TRDV1 with TRDJ1, with 8 positions matching TRDD3. Because TCRdb records no J gene, it was assigned here through a match of the DNA to germline. CDR1 and CDR2 (germline): TSWWSYY, QGS. This CDR3 spans 22 amino acids. V shed 4 bases and J 0 bases; nucleotides not matched to a gene: 25. The CDR3 here is CALGGQRDMPKSTGGNTDKLIF. The CDR3, as DNA: TGTGCTCTTGGGGGACAAAGGGATATGCCTAAAAGTACTGGGGGCAACACCGATAAACTCATCTTT.

Concerning this clone itself: An end of the junction does not agree with germline; a read error may underlie this. The rearrangement joins TRDV2 to TRDJ3; 11 nucleotides align to TRDD3. The CDR3 is 17 residues long. Germline V gene data show CDR1 as GEAIGNYY and CDR2 as EKD. The CDR3 DNA sequence: TGTGCCTGTGACACCTGGGGGATACGCTTGGACACCCGACATATGTTTTTC. Translated: CACDTWGIRLDTRHMFF.

The chain links TRDV1 to TRDJ1, with D unclear. Germline CDR1 reads TSWWSYY; CDR2 reads QGS. The CDR3 totals 15 residues. The V end was cut by 4 bases, the J end by 4 bases, with 16 bases between. The chain's CDR3 is CALGVGTGTRDKLIF. For the CDR3, the DNA is TGTGCTCTTGGGGTGGGAACGGGTACACGCGATAAACTCATCTTT.

V usage is TRDV2 and J usage is TRDJ2, with D hard to call. Germline matching of the DNA provided the J gene here, since TCRdb leaves it blank. CDR3 length: 11 amino acids. Looked up from germline, CDR1 is GEAIGNYY and CDR2 is EKD. V shed 8 bases and J shed 12 bases, with 15 bases lying between them. In nucleotides, the CDR3 is TGTGCCTCCTCCCAGGGAGCTAAACTCTTCTTT. This sequence encodes CASSQGAKLFF.

This clone has only a few counts. Other DNA sequences from this sample encode an identical CDR3 as well. The chain is built from TRDV1 and TRDJ2, with TRDD3 identical over 7 bases. V lost 5 bases to trimming and J lost 1 base; unmatched junction nucleotides: 16. CDR3 length: 19 residues. From germline, CDR1 is TSWWSYY and CDR2 QGS. CDR3 protein: CALGSFLGGDLFLTAQLFF. DNA for the CDR3: TGTGCTCTTGGGTCCTTTTTGGGGGGGGATCTGTTTTTGACAGCACAACTCTTCTTT.

For this clone: Other DNA sequences from this sample encode an identical CDR3 as well. The rearrangement links TRDV1 to TRDJ1; 7 bases line up with TRDD3. The junction had 13 bases not matched to a gene; V was cut back by 1 base and J by 2 bases. The V gene's germline CDR1 is TSWWSYY and CDR2 QGS. This CDR3 contains 18 residues. The CDR3 reads CALGEPNDDAGGTDKLIF. In DNA, the CDR3 is TGTGCTCTTGGGGAACCGAATGATGACGCTGGGGGGACCGATAAACTCATCTTT.

This clone is categorized as large. The chain is built from TRDV2 and TRDJ1, with 12 positions matching TRDD3. Germline lookup yields CDR1 GEAIGNYY and CDR2 EKD. V was pared by 0 bases and J by 8 bases, with 12 bases of the junction left unmatched. The CDR3 extends over 17 amino acids. The CDR3 DNA sequence: TGTGCCTGTGACACCACTAAGTACTGGGGGATACTGGACAAACTCATCTTT. Translation gives CACDTTKYWGILDKLIF.

By sample share, this clone is large (0.1 to 1%). The rearrangement links TRDV1 to TRDJ1; D possibly corresponds to TRDD3 (6 bases). The CDR3 has 17 residues. Trimming removed 3 bases from V and 1 base from J, with 18 bases in between. The germline V gene has CDR1 TSWWSYY and CDR2 QGS. Here the CDR3 DNA reads TGTGCTCTTGGGGATCTACGACCTGGGGACCTCACCGATAAACTCATCTTT. Translating it yields CALGDLRPGDLTDKLIF.

As regards this clone: The junction and the germline gene differ at one end; a read error may be behind it. This chain connects TRDV2 to TRDJ2; 9 nucleotides agree with TRDD3. In the absence of a J gene in TCRdb, the DNA was matched to germline to assign it here. The germline V gene encodes CDR1 GEAIGNYY and CDR2 EKD. CDR3 length: 18 amino acids. CDR3 nucleotides: TGTGCCTGTGACACCAGACTGGGGGAGACTCGTAAGACAGCAAAACTCTTCTTT. Its translation: CACDTRLGETRKTAKLFF.

This clone is classed as medium-sized. This chain connects TRDV1 to TRDJ1, with TRDD3 identical over 10 bases. The V segment lost 2 bases and the J segment 0 bases; nucleotides outside the gene matches: 6. In germline, CDR1 is TSWWSYY, CDR2 QGS. CDR3 length equals 17 residues. The CDR3 sequence is CALGEVGDTPYTDKLIF. The CDR3 DNA reads as TGTGCTCTTGGGGAAGTGGGGGATACTCCCTACACCGATAAACTCATCTTT.

The chain links TRDV1 to TRDJ2; no clear D gene. Germline values: CDR1 TSWWSYY, CDR2 QGS. The CDR3 is 17 residues long. Trimming pared 0 bases from V and 4 bases from J, leaving 15 bases between. The CDR3 DNA reads TGTGCTCTTGGGGAACTGGAATACAGATCTTCGACAGCACAACTCTTCTTT. This codes for CALGELEYRSSTAQLFF.

This clone was seen a handful of times. One junction end does not reproduce the germline sequence, and a read error may be involved. This rearrangement joins TRDV3 to TRDJ2; no definite D call. The CDR3 sequence is 17 residues long. The germline CDR1 and CDR2 sequences are TVYSNPD and GDNSRS (reference sequence). CDR3 nucleotide sequence: TGTGCCTTTACTCTTACTGTTGGAAACGCTTTGACAGCACCACTCTTCTTT. Translation: CAFTLTVGNALTAPLFF.